Listed here are 21 T cell receptor beta chains from one sample, sequenced in a study of early stage breast cancer tumors. Sequencing was performed with immunoSEQ multiplex PCR; in TCRdb, only in-frame clones are kept and a portion is missing. Among tens of thousands of clones listed, around three quarters were seen once. Source material: blood. The receptors were gathered from a young adult with breast cancer.

This clone was seen once. The V call is TRBV14, the J call TRBJ2-3, with 8 positions matching TRBD2. CDR1 is SGHDN, CDR2 FVKESK, per germline. The length of the CDR3 is 13 residues. V gave up 5 bases and J gave up 14 bases; unmatched junction bases: 12. The CDR3 nucleotides read TGTGCCAGCAGCGGGTCCGGGACTAGTCTTTCGTATTTT. It yields the protein CASSGSGTSLSYF.

The V and J genes are TRBV19 and TRBJ1-5, with no clear D. V gave up 1 base and J gave up 0 bases, with 10 bases separating them. Germline CDR1 and CDR2: LNHDA and SQIVND (reference sequence). The CDR3 consists of 16 residues. The CDR3 protein is CASSIVYDNSNQPQHF. The CDR3 nucleotides are TGTGCCAGTAGTATAGTCTACGATAATAGCAATCAGCCCCAGCATTTT.

The rearrangement joins TRBV11-3 to TRBJ2-1; D remains ambiguous. Deletions cut 2 bases from V and 2 bases from J, with 10 bases between. The CDR3 is 15 residues long. Germline CDR1 SGHNT, CDR2 YENEEA. CDR3 coding DNA: TGTGCCAGCAGCTTAAAACGGACGACCTACAATGAGCAGTTCTTC. Translation gives CASSLKRTTYNEQFF.

This clone was counted a single time. The chain employs TRBV19 and TRBJ2-1, with a weak D call TRBD2 (5 bases). Germline V CDR1 and CDR2: LNHDA, SQIVND (reference sequence). Trimming removed 5 bases at V and 6 bases at J, with 14 bases between. The CDR3 covers 14 residues. Here the CDR3 reads CASSHVLAPNEQFF. CDR3 DNA: TGTGCCAGTAGTCACGTGCTAGCTCCCAATGAGCAGTTCTTC.

The CDR3 sequence: CASSLGAPRSYEQYF. The CDR3 coding sequence is TGTGCCAGCAGCCTGGGGGCTCCCAGGTCCTACGAGCAGTACTTC. The chain is built from TRBV5-4 and TRBJ2-7; D is perhaps TRBD1 (6 bases). There are 15 residues in the CDR3. Per germline, CDR1 SGHNT and CDR2 YYREEE (reference sequence). The V end was cut by 4 bases, the J end by 1 base, with 15 bases between.

This chain uses TRBV4-3 with TRBJ2-2; 8 bases align to TRBD2. Germline CDR1 is LGHNA and CDR2 is YSLEER. CDR3 size: 17 residues. V lost 0 bases, J lost 4 bases, and 7 bases stayed unmatched. The DNA of the CDR3 is TGCGCCAGCAGCCAAGATCGAAGGACTAGCATCACCGGGGAGCTGTTTTTT. Its protein is CASSQDRRTSITGELFF.

The chain carries TRBV6-5 and TRBJ1-4; D ambiguous. The CDR3 totals 15 residues. The germline V gene encodes CDR1 MNHEY and CDR2 SVGAGI. The V and J ends lost 4 bases and 5 bases respectively, with 14 bases between them. CDR3 nucleotides: TGTGCCAGCAGTTCCCAGGCGGTGGGGAATGAAAAACTGTTTTTT. Translation gives CASSSQAVGNEKLFF.

Note on this clone: Sequence at one end of the junction differs from germline and may be a read error. CDR3 DNA: TGTGCCAGCAGTGAATATGTGACTCGGAACTATGGCCACACCTTC. Residues: CASSEYVTRNYGHTF. The rearrangement joins TRBV6-1 to TRBJ1-2; D unclear. Germline loops: CDR1 MNHNS, CDR2 SASEGT. The CDR3 covers 15 residues.

V is TRBV25-1 and J is TRBJ2-7, with 8 bases matching TRBD1. The J segment lost 1 base and the V segment lost 1 base, leaving 6 bases of the junction unmatched. The V gene's germline CDR1 is MGHDK and CDR2 SYGVNS. This CDR3 region has 16 residues. The CDR3 spells CASSESGTGVSYEQYF. The CDR3 nucleotides are TGTGCCAGCAGTGAATCTGGGACAGGTGTTTCCTACGAGCAGTACTTC.

The chain links TRBV7-9 to TRBJ2-2; D not resolved. The germline V and J ends were trimmed by 1 base and 8 bases, with 11 bases remaining between them. CDR3 length: 14 residues. CDR1 and CDR2 from the germline V gene are SEHNR and FQNEAQ (reference sequence). The CDR3 sequence is CASSLESSRGELFF. Written as DNA, the CDR3 is TGTGCCAGCAGCTTAGAATCTTCCCGGGGGGAGCTGTTTTTT.

The CDR3 DNA sequence: TGTGCCAGCAGCTTTTCAAACATGAACACTGAAGCTTTCTTT. Translation: CASSFSNMNTEAFF. V and J are TRBV5-4 and TRBJ1-1; D ambiguous. Trimming took 2 bases from V and 0 from J, leaving 8 bases between them. CDR1 and CDR2 (germline): SGHNT, YYREEE (reference sequence). This CDR3 has 14 amino acids.

The V gene is TRBV15, the J gene TRBJ1-2; D unclear. V lost 5 bases and J lost 0, with 10 bases in between. The CDR3 runs to 14 residues. Germline V gives CDR1 LNHNV, CDR2 YYDKDF (reference sequence). CDR3 DNA sequence: TGTGCCACCAGCCCCTCAACTTCTAACTATGGCTACACCTTC. Protein: CATSPSTSNYGYTF.

This clone has a single count. This chain joins TRBV6-1 and TRBJ1-1; TRBD1 matches at 8 bases. Germline CDR1 and CDR2: MNHNS and SASEGT. With 1 base clipped from V and 1 base from J, the junction kept 5 bases outside the gene matches. CDR3 size: 16 residues. The CDR3 loop is CASSEGQGAGNTEAFF. The CDR3 coding sequence is TGTGCCAGCAGTGAAGGGCAGGGGGCAGGGAACACTGAAGCTTTCTTT.

A single count supports this clone. The CDR3 DNA sequence: TGTGCCAGCTATATTGGCGGGAACGTCACAGATACGCAGTATTTT. This sequence encodes CASYIGGNVTDTQYF. This chain joins TRBV6-4 and TRBJ2-3; D perhaps matches TRBD2 (6 bases). The V end lost 8 bases, the J end lost 2 bases, and 17 bases lay between the germline ends. Germline assignment: CDR1 MRHNA and CDR2 SNTAGT. CDR3 length: 15 amino acids.

A few counts support this clone. The rearrangement joins TRBV20-1 to TRBJ1-1; D is possibly TRBD1 (5 bases). The CDR3 contains 11 residues. With 6 bases removed from V and 11 bases from J, the gap between germline ends came to 16 bases. Germline CDR1 and CDR2: DFQATT and SNEGSKA (reference sequence). The CDR3 coding sequence is TGCAGTGCCACAGAGTCGGGGGGGGCTTTCTTT. This sequence encodes CSATESGGAFF.

The chain employs TRBV6-1 and TRBJ2-2; D is uncertain. The CDR3 is 14 residues long. Germline-derived CDR1 and CDR2 are MNHNS and SASEGT. The V and J ends lost 6 bases and 1 base respectively, with 9 bases between them. CDR3: CASRALWNTGELFF. The DNA for the CDR3 is TGTGCCAGCAGGGCCTTATGGAACACCGGGGAGCTGTTTTTT.

This clone was observed a few times. This sequence joins TRBV4-1 and TRBJ1-2; D not resolved. Germline V gives CDR1 MGHRA, CDR2 YSYEKL. Trimming left V 1 base short and J 3 bases short, with 12 bases between. This CDR3 spans 15 amino acids. In DNA form, the CDR3 reads TGCGCCAGCAGCCAAGCTCGAGTCGGGGACTATGGCTACACCTTC. As protein: CASSQARVGDYGYTF.

This CDR3 reads CASSEGTGVLGTQYF. CDR3 DNA sequence: TGTGCCAGCAGTGAAGGGACAGGGGTTCTTGGGACCCAGTACTTC. The genes are TRBV6-1 and TRBJ2-5; 9 positions agree with TRBD1. V trimming: 1 base; J trimming: 7 bases; junction bases outside the gene matches: 7. In germline, CDR1 is MNHNS, CDR2 SASEGT. This CDR3 comprises 15 residues.

This chain links TRBV4-2 with TRBJ2-5, with 9 nucleotides matching TRBD2. The ends lost 2 bases at V and 3 bases at J; junction bases unmatched: 1. The V gene's germline CDR1 is LGHNA and CDR2 YNFKEQ. The CDR3 totals 14 residues. In nucleotides, the CDR3 is TGTGCCAGCAGCCAACGACTAGCGGAAGAGACCCAGTACTTC. Translating it yields CASSQRLAEETQYF.

With regard to this clone: Sequence at one end of the junction differs from germline and may be a read error. The genes are TRBV2 and TRBJ2-1; D remains ambiguous. The CDR3 is made up of 12 amino acids. Germline V gives CDR1 SNHLY, CDR2 FYNNEI. CDR3: CAGSPLAREQFF. As DNA, the CDR3 is TGTGCCGGCAGCCCGTTGGCGCGTGAGCAGTTCTTC.

This clone was seen more than once but under ten times. The CDR3 here is CASSLEDRSYGYTF. CDR3 nucleotides: TGCGCCAGCAGCTTGGAGGACAGGAGCTATGGCTACACCTTC. This rearrangement joins TRBV5-1 to TRBJ1-2; 7 bases map to TRBD1. Germline V gene data show CDR1 as SGHRS and CDR2 as YFSETQ. Trimming removed 0 bases from V and 4 bases from J; junction bases left unmatched: 3. CDR3 size: 14 residues.